This T cell receptor (beta chain) was captured by sequencing in a study of metastatic and nonmetastatic thyroid tumors. Study summary: Peripheral blood and tumor or nodule samples from malignant and benign thyroid patients were compared.

The CDR3 runs to 12 residues. Trimming took 2 bases from V and 7 from J; bases not matched to a gene: 4. From germline, CDR1 is DFQATT and CDR2 SNEGSKA (reference sequence). This clone is medium-sized by share. Its antigen is currently unknown. Each patient came to thyroid surgery without any prior treatment (of any kind). General observations from the study: It was reportedly found that TCR beta diversity was significantly higher in malignant thyroid tumors than in benign nodules, a difference seen in both blood and tumor samples.

Study processing details: Between-group CDR3 differences, defined by clinicopathological status, yielded a distant-metastasis classifier for papillary thyroid cancer. TCRdb recomputed clones from the PCR reads via MiXCR. TCRdb's processing, not the authors', yielded these V and J calls. Altogether approximately 4,000 clones are present, around a fifth being singletons, with the ten largest covering approximately 8%. Sequencing was carried out using tumor tissue. This sequence joins TRBV20-1 and TRBJ2-7; 8 bases map to TRBD1. This receptor was obtained from a female donor with papillary thyroid cancer or a benign thyroid nodule (not recorded which). Some clones in this sample may be carry-over from other donors' samples. This CDR3 is CSARQGAPEQYF. Here the CDR3 DNA reads TGCAGTGCTAGACAGGGGGCGCCGGAGCAGTACTTC.